Listed here are 15 T cell receptor beta chains from one sample, sequenced in a study of shared clonotypes between healthy human individuals. Some clones are missing from TCRdb's copy, which holds only in-frame ones; the method was immunoSEQ multiplex PCR. The sample records around 1,100,000 clones, approximately 80% being singletons. Input material: memory CD4+ T cells from PBMCs. Stated subset: CD45RA-negative fraction. These receptors were taken from a man between 18 and 29 years old in good health. Some clones in this sample may be carry-over from other donors' samples.

The chain carries TRBV28 and TRBJ1-1, with D perhaps TRBD1 (6 bases). CDR1 MDHEN and CDR2 SYDVKM come from the germline V gene. The CDR3 spans 15 residues. The V end lost 6 bases, the J end lost 11 bases, and 25 bases lay between the germline ends. CDR3: CASSPPDRPHGDAFF. For the CDR3, the DNA is TGTGCCAGCAGCCCCCCTGACAGGCCCCATGGTGACGCTTTCTTT.

The CDR3 reads CASSNPGLPPEAFF. The CDR3 DNA reads TGTGCCAGCAGCAACCCAGGGCTCCCCCCTGAAGCTTTCTTT. V gene TRBV21-1 combines with J gene TRBJ1-1; whether TRBD1, the table's D call, matches the DNA was not checked. TRBV21-1 is recorded as a pseudogene. This CDR3 region has 14 residues.

The rearrangement links TRBV11-2 to TRBJ2-1; D may match TRBD1 or TRBD2 (6 bases each). The germline V and J ends were trimmed by 10 bases and 6 bases, with 19 bases remaining between them. This CDR3 contains 14 residues. Germline CDR1 and CDR2: SGHAT and FQNNGV. CDR3 sequence (DNA): TGTGCCATCTTAGGGGGGTCTAGACCCAATGAGCAGTTCTTC. Its translation is CAILGGSRPNEQFF. Combining the CDR3 with reference TRBV11-2 and TRBJ2-1 gives the whole variable domain EAGVAQSPRYKIIEKRQSVAFWCNPISGHATLYWYQQILGQGPKLLIQFQNNGVVDDSQLPKDRFSAERLKGVDSTLKIQPAKLEDSAVYLCAILGGSRPNEQFFGPGTRLTVL.

The chain couples TRBV5-1 to TRBJ2-7; TRBD2 might be the D (5 bases). Trimming took 6 bases from V and 6 from J, leaving 31 bases between them. Germline V lookup: CDR1 SGHRS, CDR2 YFSETQ. CDR3 length equals 18 residues. The CDR3 protein is CASTLSPSRGAGGSEQYF. The CDR3 DNA is TGCGCCAGCACCTTAAGTCCGAGCAGAGGTGCTGGCGGGTCCGAGCAGTACTTC. Variable domain in full (rest from reference TRBV5-1 and TRBJ2-7): KAGVTQTPRYLIKTRGQQVTLSCSPISGHRSVSWYQQTPGQGLQFLFEYFSETQRNKGNFPGRFSGRQFSNSRSEMNVSTLELGDSALYLCASTLSPSRGAGGSEQYFGPGTRLTVT.

The chain recombines TRBV7-2 with TRBJ2-1; TRBD2 matches 11 bases. Germline V gene sequence: CDR1 SGHTA, CDR2 FQGNSA. After removal of 4 bases from V and 7 bases from J, the junction contained 6 bases not matched to a gene. This CDR3 contains 15 residues. The CDR3 coding sequence is TGTGCCAGCAGCTATATAGCGGGAGGGCCTAATGAGCAGTTCTTC. Translated, it gives CASSYIAGGPNEQFF.

The V call is TRBV27, the J call TRBJ2-7; D remains unclear. This CDR3 is 15 amino acids long. Trimming pared 0 bases from V and 4 bases from J, leaving 13 bases between. The germline V gene has CDR1 MNHEY and CDR2 SMNVEV (reference sequence). This CDR3 reads CASSLSALGWYEQYF. The DNA of the CDR3 is TGTGCCAGCAGTTTATCGGCGTTGGGGTGGTACGAGCAGTACTTC.

V gene TRBV29-1 combines with J gene TRBJ2-1, with 9 bases that match TRBD2. This CDR3 has 15 residues. Losses at the gene ends were 4 bases for V and 4 bases for J; bases not matched to a gene: 8. Germline V lookup: CDR1 SQVTM, CDR2 ANQGSEA. CDR3 residues: CSVGYRLAVYNEQFF. CDR3 bases: TGCAGCGTTGGGTACAGACTAGCGGTTTACAATGAGCAGTTCTTC.

This clone was detected a few times. This rearrangement joins TRBV10-3 to TRBJ1-1, with D maybe TRBD1 (6 bases). Germline V CDR1 and CDR2: ENHRY, SYGVKD. The germline V and J ends were trimmed by 6 bases and 4 bases, with 15 bases remaining between them. The CDR3 has 14 amino acids. The CDR3 DNA follows: TGTGCCATCAGGGGACACCCCGTTGGCACTGAAGCTTTCTTT. Protein: CAIRGHPVGTEAFF.

This clone was found a few times. The gene calls are TRBV19 and TRBJ2-5, with D perhaps matching TRBD1 (7 bases). Germline loops: CDR1 LNHDA, CDR2 SQIVND (reference sequence). This CDR3 is 14 amino acids long. V shed 3 bases and J shed 5 bases, with 13 bases lying between them. The CDR3 sequence is CASSMRQGGETQYF. The CDR3 nucleotides are TGTGCCAGTAGTATGCGGCAGGGGGGCGAGACCCAGTACTTC.

The chain combines TRBV7-9 with TRBJ2-7; D is possibly TRBD2 (7 bases). Germline V gene lookup returns CDR1 SEHNR and CDR2 FQNEAQ (reference sequence). Trimming left V 4 bases short and J 6 bases short, with 13 bases between. The CDR3 totals 13 residues. The CDR3 loop reads CASSSRRGGEQYF. Written as DNA, the CDR3 is TGTGCCAGCAGCTCCCGGAGGGGGGGCGAGCAGTACTTC.

Concerning this clone itself: The identical CDR3 is also encoded by other nucleotide sequences in the sample. The rearrangement links TRBV7-2 to TRBJ1-1, with D unclear. Trimming shortened V by 5 bases and J by 1 base, and 11 bases separated the two germline ends. This CDR3 comprises 14 residues. Germline V lookup: CDR1 SGHTA, CDR2 FQGNSA. The CDR3 region is CASSPGAANTEAFF. DNA of the CDR3: TGTGCCAGCAGCCCAGGAGCTGCGAACACTGAAGCTTTCTTT.

The chain uses TRBV19 and TRBJ2-2; D is uncertain. V shed 3 bases and J shed 2 bases, with 7 bases lying between them. The CDR3 sequence is 14 residues long. CDR1 and CDR2 from the germline V gene are LNHDA and SQIVND (reference sequence). As DNA, the CDR3 is TGTGCCAGTAGTATGCCGGGCAACACCGGGGAGCTGTTTTTT. This encodes CASSMPGNTGELFF. The full variable domain, in which reference TRBV19 and TRBJ2-2 provide the parts outside the CDR3, is DGGITQSPKYLFRKEGQNVTLSCEQNLNHDAMYWYRQDPGQGLRLIYYSQIVNDFQKGDIAEGYSVSREKKESFPLTVTSAQKNPTAFYLCASSMPGNTGELFFGEGSRLTVL.

This chain links TRBV5-1 with TRBJ2-7; perhaps D is TRBD1 or TRBD2 (5 bases each). The CDR3 covers 15 residues. V was pared by 3 bases and J by 2 bases, with 15 bases between. Per the germline V gene, CDR1 is SGHRS and CDR2 is YFSETQ. CDR3: CASSWDGTPAYEQYF. The CDR3 DNA follows: TGCGCCAGCAGCTGGGATGGGACGCCAGCCTACGAGCAGTACTTC.

This chain joins TRBV10-3 and TRBJ1-5, with D tentatively TRBD1 (6 bases). Germline V lookup: CDR1 ENHRY, CDR2 SYGVKD. The CDR3 is made up of 13 amino acids. V was clipped by 3 bases and J by 11 bases, with 14 bases between them. CDR3 DNA: TGTGCCATCAGTGAAGGGGGACCCCCGGCCCAGCATTTT. Translated: CAISEGGPPAQHF.

Concerning this clone itself: The sample contains more than one DNA sequence encoding this CDR3. The rearrangement links TRBV6-5 to TRBJ1-1; D is undetermined. This CDR3 has 13 amino acids. Germline lookup yields CDR1 MNHEY and CDR2 SVGAGI. V shed 3 bases and J shed 1 base, with 6 bases lying between them. The CDR3 DNA follows: TGTGCCAGCAGTTATGGTAGGAACACTGAAGCTTTCTTT. It is translated as CASSYGRNTEAFF.